This T cell receptor (beta chain) was found in a study of cytomegalovirus exposure and HLA in healthy donors. Overall study findings and caveats: Within a later analysis, the majority of CMV-associated TCR beta chains appeared HLA-restricted. Among immune exposure information, only CMV serostatus was available.

While unrecorded immune exposures were likely, the donors were nominally healthy when sampled. CDR1 and CDR2 from the germline V gene are MDHEN and SYDVKM. With 5 bases removed from V and 3 bases from J, the gap between germline ends came to 9 bases. This CDR3 spans 13 amino acids. Primers for the PCR totalled 60 Vbeta and 13 Jbeta. Original handling: Among the unique TCR beta chains that a later analysis counted, 70 million to 85 million in all, 10 million to 13 million were shared. The repertoire was sequenced with immunoSEQ multiplex PCR; TCRdb's copy has only in-frame clones and lacks some. The D gene and trimming were derived from the DNA, and the V and J assignments and clone size from that table. The profile covers 85,000 to 120,000 clones, with around 57% appearing a single time and 4% to 5.5% taken by the ten largest. Details on this clone: Its matching antigen is unknown.

This clonotype originated in a human donor in good health. The chain is built from TRBV28 and TRBJ2-3; D gene unclear. The sequenced sample was PBMCs. CDR3 coding DNA: TGTGCCAGCAGTCTACGACTGACAGATACGCAGTATTTT. Translation gives CASSLRLTDTQYF.